Below, 2 T cell receptor beta chains from the same sample are listed, as sequenced in a study of shared clonotypes between healthy human individuals. TCRdb keeps only in-frame clones here, not all; method: immunoSEQ multiplex PCR. The data hold roughly 1,600,000 clones, with approximately 98.5% observed a single time. The sample consisted of naive CD4+ T cells sorted from blood. Regarding subset: CD45RA+ positively selected. Source of these receptors: a man younger than 45 in good health.

The gene calls are TRBV13 and TRBJ2-1, with 10 bases fitting TRBD2. This CDR3 region has 19 residues. Germline trimming cut 3 bases from V and 3 bases from J; bases unmatched to any gene: 14. Germline loops: CDR1 PRHDT, CDR2 FYEKMQ (reference sequence). The CDR3 protein is CASSFRSGRALFGYNEQFF. CDR3 sequence (DNA): TGTGCCAGCAGCTTTCGAAGCGGGAGGGCCCTCTTCGGCTACAATGAGCAGTTCTTC.

As for this clone: The same CDR3 is also encoded by other DNA sequences in this sample. The rearrangement joins TRBV2 to TRBJ1-5; D not resolved. The CDR3 totals 14 residues. The V end was cut by 1 base, the J end by 5 bases, with 9 bases between. The germline gives CDR1 SNHLY, CDR2 FYNNEI. The chain's CDR3 is CASSEESGDQPQHF. The CDR3 region has the DNA TGTGCCAGCAGTGAAGAATCTGGCGATCAGCCCCAGCATTTT.